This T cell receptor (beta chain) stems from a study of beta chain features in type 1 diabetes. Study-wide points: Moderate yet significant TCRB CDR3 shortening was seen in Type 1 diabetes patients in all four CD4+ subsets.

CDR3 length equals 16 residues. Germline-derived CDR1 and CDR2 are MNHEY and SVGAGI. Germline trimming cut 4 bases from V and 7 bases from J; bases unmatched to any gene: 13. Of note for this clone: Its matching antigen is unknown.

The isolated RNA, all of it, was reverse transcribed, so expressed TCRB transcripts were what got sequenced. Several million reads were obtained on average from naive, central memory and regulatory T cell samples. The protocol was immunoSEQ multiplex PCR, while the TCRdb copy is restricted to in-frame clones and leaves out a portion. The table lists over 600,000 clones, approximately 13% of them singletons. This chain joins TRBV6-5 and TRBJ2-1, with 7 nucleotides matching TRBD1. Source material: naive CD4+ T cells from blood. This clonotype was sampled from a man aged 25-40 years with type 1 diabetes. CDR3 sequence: CASSSTGVAFRNEQFF. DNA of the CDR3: TGTGCCAGCAGTTCTACAGGGGTAGCCTTTAGGAATGAGCAGTTCTTC.